This T cell receptor beta chain was sequenced for a study of T cell repertoires in cytomegalovirus infection. For the study at large: Indications of both CMV infection and matching HLA type were provided by public TCR beta signatures. Findings and caveats of the study: Across the ex vivo response, the dominant clonotypes were HLA-C-restricted CMV-specific TCR beta clonotypes. Totalled public TCR beta family frequency picked out people who carried CMV plus the relevant HLA.

TCRdb processed the reads anew with MiXCR; each CDR3 protein has one entry. This table holds 200,000 to 300,000 distinct CDR3 sequences, roughly an eighth found once. J lost 1 base, V lost 5 bases, and 8 bases had no gene match. CDR1 is KGHDR, CDR2 SFDVKD, per germline. The CDR3 runs to 17 residues. A few counts support this clonotype. Its antigen is not known. The TCR was taken from a human donor in good health (CMV status not recorded). Some clones in this sample may be carry-over from other donors' samples. Sequencing input: PBMCs. The chain recombines TRBV24-1 with TRBJ2-2; 8 bases are a match to TRBD1. The CDR3 DNA reads as TGTGCCACCAGTGGCCCCCCCGGGACAGGGAACACCGGGGAGCTGTTTTTT. It is translated as CATSGPPGTGNTGELFF.